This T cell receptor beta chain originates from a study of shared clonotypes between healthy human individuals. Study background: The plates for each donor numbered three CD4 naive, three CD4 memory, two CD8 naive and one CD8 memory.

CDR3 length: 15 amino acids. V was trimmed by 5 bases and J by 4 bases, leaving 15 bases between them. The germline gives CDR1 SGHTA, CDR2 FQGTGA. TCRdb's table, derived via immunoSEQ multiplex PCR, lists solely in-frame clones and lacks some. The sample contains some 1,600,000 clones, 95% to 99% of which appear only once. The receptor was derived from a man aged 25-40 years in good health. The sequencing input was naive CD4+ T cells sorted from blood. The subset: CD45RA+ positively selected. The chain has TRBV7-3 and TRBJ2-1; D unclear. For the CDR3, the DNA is TGTGCCAGCAGCCCGACGTTAGGGCGTTACAATGAGCAGTTCTTC. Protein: CASSPTLGRYNEQFF. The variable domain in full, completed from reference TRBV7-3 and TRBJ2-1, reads GAGVSQTPSNKVTEKGKYVELRCDPISGHTALYWYRQSLGQGPEFLIYFQGTGAADDSGLPNDRFFAVRPEGSVSTLKIQRTERGDSAVYLCASSPTLGRYNEQFFGPGTRLTVL.